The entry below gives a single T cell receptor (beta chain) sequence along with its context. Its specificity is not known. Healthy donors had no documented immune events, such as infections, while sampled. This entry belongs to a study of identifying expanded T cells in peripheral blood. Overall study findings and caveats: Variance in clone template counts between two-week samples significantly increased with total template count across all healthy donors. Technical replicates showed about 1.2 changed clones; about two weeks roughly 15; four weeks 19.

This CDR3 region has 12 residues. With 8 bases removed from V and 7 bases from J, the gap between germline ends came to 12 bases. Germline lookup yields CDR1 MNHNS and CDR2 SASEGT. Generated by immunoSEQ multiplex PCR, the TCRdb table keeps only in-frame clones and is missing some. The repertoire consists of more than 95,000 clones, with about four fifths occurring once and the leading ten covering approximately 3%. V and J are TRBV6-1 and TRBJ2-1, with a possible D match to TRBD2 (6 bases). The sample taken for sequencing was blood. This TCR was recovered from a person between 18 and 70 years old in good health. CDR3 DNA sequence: TGTGCCAGCGCCTTCGCGGGGAATGAGCAGTTCTTC. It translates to CASAFAGNEQFF.